This T cell receptor (beta chain) was identified in a study of shared clonotypes between healthy human individuals. Points from the study as a whole: Larger estimated richness was generally recorded for naive subsets relative to memory subsets. Only blood was sampled; tissue repertoires likely differ.

Generated by immunoSEQ multiplex PCR, the TCRdb table keeps only in-frame clones and is missing some. Counted here are over a million clones, 98% occurring once; the ten biggest clones make up about 0.35%. The CDR3 length is 15 residues. V dropped 0 bases and J dropped 5 bases, with 11 bases sitting between them. Germline values: CDR1 KGHSY, CDR2 FQNENV. From CD4+ cells came CD45RA+ naive and CD45RA-negative memory subsets. For this clone: Its antigen remains unknown.

This chain uses TRBV16 with TRBJ1-3; tentatively, D is TRBD1 (5 bases). The material sequenced was naive CD4+ T cells sorted from blood. Subset reported: CD45RA+ positively selected. The clonotype was recovered from a young man in good health. The CDR3 region has the DNA TGTGCCAGCAGCCAATCTCCAGGGACCAGAAACACCATATATTTT. Amino acids: CASSQSPGTRNTIYF.